This T cell receptor (beta chain) was found in a study of technical replicates of blood from a few donors (dated by TCRdb to about 2017). Receptor libraries were prepared by the immunoSEQ multiplex PCR assay. TCRdb obtained this table from immuneACCESS and retained in-frame rearrangements with V and J assigned. These tables miss some clones; where compared with another copy, unresolved V genes account for less than half of the shortfall, and the remainder is unexplained. A total of about 56,000 clones appear in this sample, roughly 95% of them only once. The top ten clones comprise 2.5% to 4% of the sample. On this clone itself: This clone's antigen is unknown. No base-level quality is on record; no much larger clone is a single base apart.

Including the terminal cysteine and phenylalanine, the CDR3 comprises 15 residues. Only CDR3 DNA remains: 45 bases, in frame from the first base. The junction shows trimming of 0 bases on V and 5 bases on J, and the gene matches do not reach 4 bases of it. CDR1 SGHRS and CDR2 YFSETQ were looked up in the germline V gene. The sequence was collected from a human donor in good health. Some clones in this sample may be carry-over from other donors' samples. This receptor chain uses TRBV5-1 and TRBJ2-2; the junction holds 7 bases that match TRBD2. The sample was PBMCs. The nucleotides are TGCGCCAGCAGCTTGGTAACAGCGGGGACCGGGGAGCTGTTTTTT. Translated, this gives CASSLVTAGTGELFF.